This record looks at one T cell receptor (beta chain) sequence and its context. The antigen it binds to is not known. Per-nucleotide qualities are absent, and no much larger clonotype sits a single base away. Counted from cysteine to phenylalanine, this CDR3 has 14 amino acids. Only the CDR3 portion is preserved as DNA: 42 bases, with reading frame beginning at the first base. Receptors were amplified or captured by the immunoSEQ multiplex PCR assay. The authors' pipeline ran thus. Repertoires were summarized in terms of richness and clonality, and significantly expanded and contracted clones between pre- and post-therapy samples were identified. TCRdb retrieved this table from immuneACCESS and kept in-frame rearrangements only. Not all clones are present; in checked studies, unresolved V genes account for under half, and no reason is known for the remainder. The V and J calls and clone size are taken from that table; D and trimming were inferred from the DNA. This sample is represented by tens of thousands of clones; 85% to 90% of them were singletons. The top ten clonotypes cover 3.7% of the sample.

The record originates from a study of neoadjuvant nivolumab and ipilimumab in lung cancer (TCRdb year 2020). Concerning the study at large: In the NEOSTAR trial, nivolumab was administered intravenously at 3 mg/kg on days 1, 15 and 29, and the combination arm also received ipilimumab 1 mg/kg on day 1 only. For each study arm, the primary endpoint of the trial was the rate of major pathologic response (MPR) in the intention-to-treat population. Of the roughly 45 patients with operable NSCLC treated in the trial, some 23 were randomized to nivolumab monotherapy and about 20 to nivolumab plus ipilimumab. The study compared TCR repertoires in pretherapy (baseline) peripheral blood with TCR repertoires in tumors resected at surgery following neoadjuvant immune checkpoint blockade. Matched pretherapy and resected tumor pairs were analyzed for seven patients: four treated with nivolumab and three with nivolumab plus ipilimumab.

This specimen's time point label, interpreted: pretherapy, before neoadjuvant immune checkpoint inhibitors. Samples were obtained from the phase 2 randomized NEOSTAR trial, in which neoadjuvant nivolumab or nivolumab plus ipilimumab followed by surgery was tested in operable NSCLC. The study at large found these results: No significant correlation was found between TCR clonality and pathologic tumor regression, and only one major-pathologic-response sample was available for the clonality analysis. From pretherapy to surgery, tumor T-cell richness and clonality went up in three of three dual-therapy tumors, versus only two of four nivolumab-treated tumors. A positive correlation was observed between pretherapy blood TCR richness and richness in tumors resected after neoadjuvant therapy (Spearman R of about 0.8). Resected tumors had greater TCR richness and clonality than tumor-adjacent uninvolved lung, and increases were observed in more dual-therapy-treated tumors. A small number of samples underwent TCR sequencing.

Sequencing used blood, obtained before neoadjuvant nivolumab, alone or with ipilimumab. The chain employs TRBV21-1 and TRBJ2-7; whether TRBD1, the table's D call, matches the DNA was not checked. TRBV21-1 is a pseudogene. The sequence derives from an adult with non-small cell lung cancer. Some clones in this sample may be carry-over from other donors' samples. The CDR3 protein: CASSKEWPSYEQYF. The base sequence is TGTGCCAGCAGCAAAGAGTGGCCTTCATACGAGCAGTACTTC.